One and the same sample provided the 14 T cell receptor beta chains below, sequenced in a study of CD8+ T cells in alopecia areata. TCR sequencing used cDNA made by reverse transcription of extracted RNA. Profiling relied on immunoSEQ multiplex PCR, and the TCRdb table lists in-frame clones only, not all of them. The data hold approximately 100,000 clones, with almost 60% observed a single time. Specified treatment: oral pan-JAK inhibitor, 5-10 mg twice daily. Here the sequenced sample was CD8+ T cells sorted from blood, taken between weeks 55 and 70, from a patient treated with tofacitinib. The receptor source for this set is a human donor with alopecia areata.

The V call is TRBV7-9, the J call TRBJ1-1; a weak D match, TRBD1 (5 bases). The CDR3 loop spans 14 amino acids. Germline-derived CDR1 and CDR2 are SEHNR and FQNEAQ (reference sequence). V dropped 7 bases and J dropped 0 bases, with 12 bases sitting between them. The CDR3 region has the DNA TGTGCCAGCAACCCTCGGGGCCTGAACACTGAAGCTTTCTTT. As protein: CASNPRGLNTEAFF.

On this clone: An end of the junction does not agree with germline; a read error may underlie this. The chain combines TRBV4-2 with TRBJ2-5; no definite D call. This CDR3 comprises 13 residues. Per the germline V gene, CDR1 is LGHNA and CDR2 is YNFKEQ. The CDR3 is CASSQASQGTQYF. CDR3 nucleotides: TGTGCCAGCAGCCAGGCCTCGCAAGGGACCCAGTACTTC.

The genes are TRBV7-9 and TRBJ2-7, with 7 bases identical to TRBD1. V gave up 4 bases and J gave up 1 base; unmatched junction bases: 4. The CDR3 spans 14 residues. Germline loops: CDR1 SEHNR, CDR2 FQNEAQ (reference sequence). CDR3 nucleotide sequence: TGTGCCAGCAGCTCTCGACAGGGATCCTACGAGCAGTACTTC. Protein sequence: CASSSRQGSYEQYF.

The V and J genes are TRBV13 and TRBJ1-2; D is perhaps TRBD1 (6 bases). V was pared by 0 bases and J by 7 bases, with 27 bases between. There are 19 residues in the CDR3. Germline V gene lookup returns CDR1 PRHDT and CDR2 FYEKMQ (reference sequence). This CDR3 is CASSLGSEVHRANPGGYTF. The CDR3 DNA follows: TGTGCCAGCAGCTTAGGCTCGGAGGTTCACAGGGCCAACCCGGGTGGCTACACCTTC. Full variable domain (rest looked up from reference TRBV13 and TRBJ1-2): AAGVIQSPRHLIKEKRETATLKCYPIPRHDTVYWYQQGPGQDPQFLISFYEKMQSDKGSIPDRFSAQQFSDYHSELNMSSLELGDSALYFCASSLGSEVHRANPGGYTFGSGTRLTVV.

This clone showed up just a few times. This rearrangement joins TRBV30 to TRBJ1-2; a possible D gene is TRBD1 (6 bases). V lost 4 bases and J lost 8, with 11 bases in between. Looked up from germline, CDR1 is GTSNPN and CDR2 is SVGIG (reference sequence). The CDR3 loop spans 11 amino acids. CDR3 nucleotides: TGTGCCTGGAACAGGGTTCACGGCTACACCTTC. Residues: CAWNRVHGYTF.

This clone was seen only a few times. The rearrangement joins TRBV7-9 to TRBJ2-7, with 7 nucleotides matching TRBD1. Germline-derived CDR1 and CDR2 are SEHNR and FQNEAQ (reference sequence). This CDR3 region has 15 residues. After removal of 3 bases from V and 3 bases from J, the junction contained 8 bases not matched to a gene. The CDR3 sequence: CASSLPDRAFYEQYF. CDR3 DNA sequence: TGTGCCAGCAGCTTGCCTGACAGGGCCTTCTACGAGCAGTACTTC.

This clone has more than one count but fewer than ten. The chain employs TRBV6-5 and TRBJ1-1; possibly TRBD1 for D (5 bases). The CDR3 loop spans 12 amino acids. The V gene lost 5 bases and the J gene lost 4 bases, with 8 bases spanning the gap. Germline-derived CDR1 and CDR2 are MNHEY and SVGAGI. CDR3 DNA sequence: TGTGCCAGCAGTCCGGACATCACTGAAGCTTTCTTT. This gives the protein CASSPDITEAFF.

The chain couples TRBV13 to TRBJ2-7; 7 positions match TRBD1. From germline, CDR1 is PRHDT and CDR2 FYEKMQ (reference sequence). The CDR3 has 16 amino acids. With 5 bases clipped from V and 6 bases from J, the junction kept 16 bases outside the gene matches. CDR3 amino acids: CASSARSGTARGEQYF. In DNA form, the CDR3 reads TGTGCCAGCAGCGCCCGTTCCGGGACAGCACGAGGCGAGCAGTACTTC.

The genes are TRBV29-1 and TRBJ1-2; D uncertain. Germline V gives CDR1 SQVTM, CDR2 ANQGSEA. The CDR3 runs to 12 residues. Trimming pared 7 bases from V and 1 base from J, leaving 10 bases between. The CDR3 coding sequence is TGCAGCGCCATTGCCCGTAACTATGGCTACACCTTC. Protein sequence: CSAIARNYGYTF.

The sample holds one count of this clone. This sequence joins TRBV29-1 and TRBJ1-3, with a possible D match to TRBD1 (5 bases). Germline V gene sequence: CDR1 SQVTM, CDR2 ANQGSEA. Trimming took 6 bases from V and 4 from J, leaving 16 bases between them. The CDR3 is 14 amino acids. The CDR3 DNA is TGCAGCGTCCAACGGGGGGGAGCGGGAAACACCATATATTTT. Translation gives CSVQRGGAGNTIYF.

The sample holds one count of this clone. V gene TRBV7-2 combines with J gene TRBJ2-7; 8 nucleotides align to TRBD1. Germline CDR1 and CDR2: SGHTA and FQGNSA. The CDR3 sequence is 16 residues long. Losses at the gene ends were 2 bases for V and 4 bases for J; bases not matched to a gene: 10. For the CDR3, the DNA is TGTGCCAGCAGCTTATCTGTGACAGGGGCCTTTTACGAGCAGTACTTC. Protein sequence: CASSLSVTGAFYEQYF.

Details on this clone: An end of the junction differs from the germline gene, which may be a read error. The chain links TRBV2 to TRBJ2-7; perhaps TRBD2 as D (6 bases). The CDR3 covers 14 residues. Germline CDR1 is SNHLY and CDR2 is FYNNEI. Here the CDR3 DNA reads TGTGCCAGTAGAACCCCGGGGAGGTCGTACGGGCAGTACTTC. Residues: CASRTPGRSYGQYF.

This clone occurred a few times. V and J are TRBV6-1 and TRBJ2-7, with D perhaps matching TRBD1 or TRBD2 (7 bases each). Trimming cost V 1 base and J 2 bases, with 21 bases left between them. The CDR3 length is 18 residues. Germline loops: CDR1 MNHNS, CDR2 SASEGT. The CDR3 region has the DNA TGTGCCAGCAGTGAAGGGCGAGGGGGGGACAGACTTACCTACGAGCAGTACTTC. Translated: CASSEGRGGDRLTYEQYF.

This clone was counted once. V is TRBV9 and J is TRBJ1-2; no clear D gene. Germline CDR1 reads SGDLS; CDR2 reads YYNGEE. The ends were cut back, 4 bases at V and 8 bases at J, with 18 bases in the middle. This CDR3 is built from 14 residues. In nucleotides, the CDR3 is TGTGCCAGCAGCCATACGGGGAACCTGGGGGGCTACACCTTC. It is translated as CASSHTGNLGGYTF.